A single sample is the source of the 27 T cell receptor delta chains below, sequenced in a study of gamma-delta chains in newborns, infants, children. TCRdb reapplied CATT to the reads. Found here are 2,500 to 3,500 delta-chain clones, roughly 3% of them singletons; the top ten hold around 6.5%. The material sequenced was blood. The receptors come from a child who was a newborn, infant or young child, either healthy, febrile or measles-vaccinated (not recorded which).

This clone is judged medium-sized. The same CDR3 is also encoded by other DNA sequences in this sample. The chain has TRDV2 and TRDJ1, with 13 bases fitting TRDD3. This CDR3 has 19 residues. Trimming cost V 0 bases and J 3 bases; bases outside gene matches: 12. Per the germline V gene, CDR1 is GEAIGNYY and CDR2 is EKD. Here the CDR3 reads CACDTVSSTGGYDADKLIF. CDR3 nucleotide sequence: TGTGCCTGTGACACCGTCTCCTCGACTGGGGGATACGATGCCGATAAACTCATCTTT.

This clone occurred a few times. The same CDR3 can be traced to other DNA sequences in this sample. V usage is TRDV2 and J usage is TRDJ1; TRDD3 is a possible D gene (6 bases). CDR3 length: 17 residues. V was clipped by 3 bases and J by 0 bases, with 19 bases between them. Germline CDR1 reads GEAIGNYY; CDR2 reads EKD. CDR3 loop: CACDYVSSLGDTDKLIF. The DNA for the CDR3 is TGTGCCTGTGACTACGTGTCTTCACTGGGAGACACCGATAAACTCATCTTT.

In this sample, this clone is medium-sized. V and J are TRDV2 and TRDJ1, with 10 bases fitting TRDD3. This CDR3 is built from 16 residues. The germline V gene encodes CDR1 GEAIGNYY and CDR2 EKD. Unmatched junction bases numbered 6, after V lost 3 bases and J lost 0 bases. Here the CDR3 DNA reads TGTGCCTGTGACCCTCTGGGGGATAAGTACACCGATAAACTCATCTTT. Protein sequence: CACDPLGDKYTDKLIF.

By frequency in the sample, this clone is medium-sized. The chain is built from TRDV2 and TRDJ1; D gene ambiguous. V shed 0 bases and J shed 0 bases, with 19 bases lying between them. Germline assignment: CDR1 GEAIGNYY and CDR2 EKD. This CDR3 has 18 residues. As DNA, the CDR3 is TGTGCCTGTGACACCCTCCCAGGGGTGGGAGCGTACACCGATAAACTCATCTTT. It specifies CACDTLPGVGAYTDKLIF.

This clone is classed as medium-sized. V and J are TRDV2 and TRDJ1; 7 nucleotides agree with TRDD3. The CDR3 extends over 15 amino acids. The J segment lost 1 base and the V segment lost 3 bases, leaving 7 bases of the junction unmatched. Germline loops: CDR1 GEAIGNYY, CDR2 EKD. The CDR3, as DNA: TGTGCCTGTGACCGCCTGGGGGCCCTCACCGATAAACTCATCTTT. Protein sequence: CACDRLGALTDKLIF.

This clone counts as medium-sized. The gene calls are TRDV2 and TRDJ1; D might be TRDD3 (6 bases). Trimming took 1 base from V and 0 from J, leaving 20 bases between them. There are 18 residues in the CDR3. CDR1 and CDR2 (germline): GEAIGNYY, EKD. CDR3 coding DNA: TGTGCCTGTGACACTCTGGGGCCGCAGTTGACGTACACCGATAAACTCATCTTT. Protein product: CACDTLGPQLTYTDKLIF.

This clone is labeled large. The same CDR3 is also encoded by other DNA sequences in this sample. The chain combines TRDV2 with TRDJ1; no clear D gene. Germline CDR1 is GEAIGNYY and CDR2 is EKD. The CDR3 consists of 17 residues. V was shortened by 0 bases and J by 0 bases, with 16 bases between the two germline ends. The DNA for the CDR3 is TGTGCCTGTGACACCCTCGTGCGGGGCCCGTACACCGATAAACTCATCTTT. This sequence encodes CACDTLVRGPYTDKLIF.

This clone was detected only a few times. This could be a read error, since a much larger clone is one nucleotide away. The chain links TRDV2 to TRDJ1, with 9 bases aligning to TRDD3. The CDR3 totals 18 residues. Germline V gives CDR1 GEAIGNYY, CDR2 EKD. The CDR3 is CACDGILRGDTRDDKLTF. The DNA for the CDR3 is TGTGCCTGTGACGGGATCCTACGTGGGGATACGCGGGACGATAAACTCACCTTT.

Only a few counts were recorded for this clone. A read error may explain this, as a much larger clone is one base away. The CDR3 sequence: CACDTVGSRTGETGKLIF. CDR3 DNA: TGTGCCTGTGACACCGTCGGAAGCCGGACTGGGGAAACTGGTAAACTCATCTTT. J is TRDJ1 and V is TRDV2; 7 bases match TRDD3. CDR3 length equals 18 residues. Germline assignment: CDR1 GEAIGNYY and CDR2 EKD. The V segment lost 0 bases and the J segment 7 bases; nucleotides outside the gene matches: 19.

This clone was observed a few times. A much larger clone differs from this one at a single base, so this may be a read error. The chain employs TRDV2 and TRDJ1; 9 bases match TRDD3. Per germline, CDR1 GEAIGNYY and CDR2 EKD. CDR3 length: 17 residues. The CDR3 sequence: CACDQVITGGRTDKFIF. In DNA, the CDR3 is TGTGCCTGTGACCAAGTAATTACTGGGGGAAGAACCGATAAATTCATCTTT.

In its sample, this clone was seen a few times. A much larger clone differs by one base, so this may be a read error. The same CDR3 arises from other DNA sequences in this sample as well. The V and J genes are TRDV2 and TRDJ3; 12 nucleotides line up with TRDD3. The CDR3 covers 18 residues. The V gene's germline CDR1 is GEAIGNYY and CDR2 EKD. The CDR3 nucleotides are TGTGCCTGTGACACCGTACTGGGGGATACCCGGGACACCCGGCAGATGTTTTTC. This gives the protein CACDTVLGDTRDTRQMFF.

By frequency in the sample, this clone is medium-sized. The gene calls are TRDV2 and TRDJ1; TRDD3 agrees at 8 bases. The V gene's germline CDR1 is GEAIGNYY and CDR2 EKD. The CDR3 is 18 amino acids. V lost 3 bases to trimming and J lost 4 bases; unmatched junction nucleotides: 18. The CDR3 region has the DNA TGTGCCTGTGACTCATTACTGGGGGGTTCTCCGTACGACGATAAACTCATCTTT. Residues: CACDSLLGGSPYDDKLIF.

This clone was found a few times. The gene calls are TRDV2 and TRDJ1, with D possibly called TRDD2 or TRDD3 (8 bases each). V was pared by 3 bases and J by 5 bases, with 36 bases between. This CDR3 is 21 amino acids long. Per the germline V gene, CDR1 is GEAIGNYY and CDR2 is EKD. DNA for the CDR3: TGTGCCTGTGACCCCCTCTTCCTACAAGATGAGTACTGGGGGTTCGATGATAAACTCATCTTT. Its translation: CACDPLFLQDEYWGFDDKLIF.

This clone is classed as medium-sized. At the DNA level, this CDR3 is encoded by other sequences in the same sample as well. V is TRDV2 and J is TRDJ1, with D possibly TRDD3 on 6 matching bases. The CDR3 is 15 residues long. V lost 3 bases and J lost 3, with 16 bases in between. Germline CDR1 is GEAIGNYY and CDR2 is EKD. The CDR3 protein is CACDPVGDGADKLIF. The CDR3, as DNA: TGTGCCTGTGACCCGGTTGGGGATGGCGCCGATAAACTCATCTTT.

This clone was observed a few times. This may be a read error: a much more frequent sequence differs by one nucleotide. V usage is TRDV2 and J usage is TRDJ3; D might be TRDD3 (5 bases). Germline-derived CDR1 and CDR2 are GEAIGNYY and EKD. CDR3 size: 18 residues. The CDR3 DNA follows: TGTGCCTGTGACACCGCTGGGCCCAGCTCCTGGGACAACCGACAGATGTTTTTC. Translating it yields CACDTAGPSSWDNRQMFF.

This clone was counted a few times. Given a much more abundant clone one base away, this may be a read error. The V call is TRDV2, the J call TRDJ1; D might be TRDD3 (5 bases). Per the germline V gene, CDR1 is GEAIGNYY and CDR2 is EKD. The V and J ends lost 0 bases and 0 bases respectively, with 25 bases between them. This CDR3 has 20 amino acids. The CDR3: CACDTIPSPGDTMYTDKLIF. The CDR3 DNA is TGTGCCTGTGACACCATTCCCAGCCCAGGGGACACGATGTACACCGATAAACTCATCTTT.

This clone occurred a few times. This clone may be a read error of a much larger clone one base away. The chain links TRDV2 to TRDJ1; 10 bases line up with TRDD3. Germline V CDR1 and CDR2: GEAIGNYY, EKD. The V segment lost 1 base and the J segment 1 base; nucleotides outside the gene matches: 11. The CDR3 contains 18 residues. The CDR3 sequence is CACDTMLTGGSRTDKLIF. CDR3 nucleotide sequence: TGTGCCTGTGACACGATGCTTACTGGGGGATCCCGCACCGATAAACTCATCTTT.

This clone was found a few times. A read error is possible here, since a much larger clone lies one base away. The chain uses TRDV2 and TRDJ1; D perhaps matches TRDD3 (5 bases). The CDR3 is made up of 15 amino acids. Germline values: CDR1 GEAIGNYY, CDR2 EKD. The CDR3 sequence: CACDTVGLNTDKPIF. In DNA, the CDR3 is TGTGCCTGTGACACCGTGGGGCTAAACACCGATAAACCCATCTTT.

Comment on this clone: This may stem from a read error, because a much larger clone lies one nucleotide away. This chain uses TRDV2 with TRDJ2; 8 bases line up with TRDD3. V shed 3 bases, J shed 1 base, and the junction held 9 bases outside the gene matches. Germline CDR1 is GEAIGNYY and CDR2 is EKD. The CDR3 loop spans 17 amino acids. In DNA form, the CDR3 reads TGTGCCTGTGACCCAGCACTGGGGGGCAGTTTGACAGCACAACTCTTCTTT. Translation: CACDPALGGSLTAQLFF.

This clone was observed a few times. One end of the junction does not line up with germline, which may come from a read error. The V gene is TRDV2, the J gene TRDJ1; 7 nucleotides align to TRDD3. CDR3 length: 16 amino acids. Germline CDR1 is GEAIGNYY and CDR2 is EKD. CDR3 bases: TGTGCCCGTGACTCCTTGGTGGGGGAATCAACCGATAAACTCATCTTT. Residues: CARDSLVGESTDKLIF.

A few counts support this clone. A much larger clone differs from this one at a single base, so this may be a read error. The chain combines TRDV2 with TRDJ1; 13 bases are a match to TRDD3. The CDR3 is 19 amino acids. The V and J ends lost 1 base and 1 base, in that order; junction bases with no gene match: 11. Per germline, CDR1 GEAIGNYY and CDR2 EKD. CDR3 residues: CACDTLPTGGYAGTDKLIF. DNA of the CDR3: TGTGCCTGTGACACGCTACCTACTGGGGGATACGCAGGCACCGATAAACTCATCTTT.

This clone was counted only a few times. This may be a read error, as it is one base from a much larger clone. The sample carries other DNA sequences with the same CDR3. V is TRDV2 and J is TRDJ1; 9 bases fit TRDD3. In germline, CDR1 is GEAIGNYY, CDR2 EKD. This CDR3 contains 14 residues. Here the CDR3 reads CACDILGDTDKPIF. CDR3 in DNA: TGTGCCTGTGACATACTGGGGGACACCGATAAACCCATCTTT.

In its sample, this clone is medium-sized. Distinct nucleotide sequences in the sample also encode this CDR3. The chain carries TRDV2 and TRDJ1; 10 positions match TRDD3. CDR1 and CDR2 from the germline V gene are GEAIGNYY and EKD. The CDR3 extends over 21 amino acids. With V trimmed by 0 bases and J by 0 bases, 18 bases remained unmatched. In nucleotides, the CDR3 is TGTGCCTGTGACACCGTAAGCGGGGGATACGCTGGGTTGAAGTACACCGATAAACTCATCTTT. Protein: CACDTVSGGYAGLKYTDKLIF.

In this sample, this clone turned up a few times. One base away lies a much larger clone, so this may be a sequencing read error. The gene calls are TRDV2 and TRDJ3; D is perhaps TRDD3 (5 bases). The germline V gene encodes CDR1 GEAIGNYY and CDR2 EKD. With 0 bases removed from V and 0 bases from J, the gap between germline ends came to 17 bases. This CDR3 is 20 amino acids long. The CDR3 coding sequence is TGTGCCTGTGACACCGTTCACGGGGGTACTCGCTCCTGGGACACCCGACAGATGTTTTTC. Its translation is CACDTVHGGTRSWDTRQMFF.

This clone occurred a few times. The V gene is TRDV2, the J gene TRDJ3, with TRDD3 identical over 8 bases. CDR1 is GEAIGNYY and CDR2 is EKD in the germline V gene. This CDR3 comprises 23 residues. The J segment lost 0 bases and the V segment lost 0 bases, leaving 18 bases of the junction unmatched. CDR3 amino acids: CACDTVRTSTGGKGSWDTRQMFF. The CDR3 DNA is TGTGCCTGTGACACCGTCCGAACAAGTACTGGGGGCAAAGGCTCCTGGGACACCCGACAGATGTTTTTC.

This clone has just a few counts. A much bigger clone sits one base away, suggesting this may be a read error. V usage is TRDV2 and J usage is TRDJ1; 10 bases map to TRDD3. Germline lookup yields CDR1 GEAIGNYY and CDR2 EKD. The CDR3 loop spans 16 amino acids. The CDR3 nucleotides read TGTGCCTGTGGCACCGTCGGATCTGGGGGATACGATAAACTCATCTTT. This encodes CACGTVGSGGYDKLIF.

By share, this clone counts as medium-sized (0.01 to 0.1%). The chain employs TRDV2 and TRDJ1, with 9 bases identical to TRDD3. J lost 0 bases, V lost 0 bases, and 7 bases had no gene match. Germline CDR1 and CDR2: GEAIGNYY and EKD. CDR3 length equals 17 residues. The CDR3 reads CACDTLTGGKYTDKLIF. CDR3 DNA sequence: TGTGCCTGTGACACCCTTACTGGGGGAAAGTACACCGATAAACTCATCTTT.